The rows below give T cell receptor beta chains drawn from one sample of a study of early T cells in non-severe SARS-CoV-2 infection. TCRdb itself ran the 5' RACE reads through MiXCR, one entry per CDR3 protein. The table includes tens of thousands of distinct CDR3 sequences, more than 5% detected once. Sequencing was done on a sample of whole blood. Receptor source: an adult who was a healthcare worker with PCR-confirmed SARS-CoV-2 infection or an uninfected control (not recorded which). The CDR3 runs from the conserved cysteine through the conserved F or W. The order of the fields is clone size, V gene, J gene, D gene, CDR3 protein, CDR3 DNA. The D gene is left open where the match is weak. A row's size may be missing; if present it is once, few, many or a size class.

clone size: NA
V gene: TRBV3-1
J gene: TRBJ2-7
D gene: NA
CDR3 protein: CASSQERGGLNEQYF
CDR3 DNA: TGTGCCAGCAGCCAAGAAAGGGGTGGACTTAACGAGCAGTACTTC

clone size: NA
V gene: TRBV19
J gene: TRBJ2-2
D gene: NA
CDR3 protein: CASSMPGVNTGELFF
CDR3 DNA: TGTGCCAGTAGTATGCCGGGGGTGAACACCGGGGAGCTGTTTTTT

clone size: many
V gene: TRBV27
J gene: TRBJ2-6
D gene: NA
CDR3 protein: CASSLSWVGANVLTF
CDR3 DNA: TGTGCCAGCAGTTTATCGTGGGTGGGGGCCAACGTCCTGACTTTC

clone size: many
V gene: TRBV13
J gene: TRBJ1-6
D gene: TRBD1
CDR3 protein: CASSRTGVSPLHF
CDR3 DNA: TGTGCCAGCAGCCGGACAGGGGTTTCACCCCTCCACTTT

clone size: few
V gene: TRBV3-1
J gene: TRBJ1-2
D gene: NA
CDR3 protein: CASSQGRAGTSYGYTF
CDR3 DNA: TGTGCCAGCAGCCAGGGAAGGGCAGGGACTTCCTATGGCTACACCTTC

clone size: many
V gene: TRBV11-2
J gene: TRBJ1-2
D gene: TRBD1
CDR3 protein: CASSPQGNYGYTF
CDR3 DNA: TGTGCCAGCAGCCCACAGGGGAACTATGGCTACACCTTC

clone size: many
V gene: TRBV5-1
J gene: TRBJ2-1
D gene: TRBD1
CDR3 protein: CASKVGDRDIGEQFF
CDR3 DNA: TGCGCCAGCAAGGTCGGGGACAGGGATATAGGTGAGCAGTTCTTC

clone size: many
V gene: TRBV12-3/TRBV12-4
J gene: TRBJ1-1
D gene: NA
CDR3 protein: CASSLQTGEAFF
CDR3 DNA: TGTGCCAGCAGTCTACAGACAGGTGAAGCTTTCTTT

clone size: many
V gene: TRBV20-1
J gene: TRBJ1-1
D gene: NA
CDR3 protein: CSARDLEVNTEAFF
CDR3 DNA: TGCAGTGCTAGAGATCTAGAGGTTAACACTGAAGCTTTCTTT

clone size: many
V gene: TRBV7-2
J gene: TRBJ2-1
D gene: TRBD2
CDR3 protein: CASSLEGLAGRNEQFF
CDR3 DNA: TGTGCCAGCAGCTTAGAGGGACTAGCGGGTCGCAATGAGCAGTTCTTC

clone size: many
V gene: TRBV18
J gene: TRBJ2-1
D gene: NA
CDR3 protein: CASSRTSGLQGNEQFF
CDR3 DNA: TGTGCCAGCTCGCGAACCAGTGGACTACAAGGCAATGAGCAGTTCTTC

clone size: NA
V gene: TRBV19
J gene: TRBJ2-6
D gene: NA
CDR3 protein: CASRGWSGANVLTF
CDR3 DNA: TGTGCCAGTAGGGGGTGGTCCGGGGCCAACGTCCTGACTTTC

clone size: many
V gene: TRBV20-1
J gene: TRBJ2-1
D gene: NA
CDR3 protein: CSAGGRGRNEQFF
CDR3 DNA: TGCAGTGCCGGAGGTCGGGGAAGAAATGAGCAGTTCTTC

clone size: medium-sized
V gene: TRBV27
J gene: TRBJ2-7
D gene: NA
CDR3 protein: CASSPLEGGGFYEQYF
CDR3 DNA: TGTGCCAGCAGTCCTCTGGAGGGAGGGGGCTTCTACGAGCAGTACTTC

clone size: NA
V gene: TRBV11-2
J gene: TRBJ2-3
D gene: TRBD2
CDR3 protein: CASSPGLAGSTDTQYF
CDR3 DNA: TGTGCCAGCAGCCCCGGACTAGCGGGCAGCACAGATACGCAGTATTTT

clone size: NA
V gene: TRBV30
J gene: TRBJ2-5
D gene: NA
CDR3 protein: CAGGIGETQYF
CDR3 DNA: TGTGCCGGGGGGATTGGAGAGACCCAGTACTTC

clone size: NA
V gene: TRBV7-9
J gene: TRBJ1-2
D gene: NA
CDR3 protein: CASSLTDVGYTF
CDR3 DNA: TGTGCCAGCAGCTTAACGGATGTCGGCTACACCTTC

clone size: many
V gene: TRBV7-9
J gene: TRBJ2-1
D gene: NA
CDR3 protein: CASTPSGLKPDEQFF
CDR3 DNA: TGTGCCAGCACTCCGTCGGGCTTAAAACCCGATGAGCAGTTCTTC

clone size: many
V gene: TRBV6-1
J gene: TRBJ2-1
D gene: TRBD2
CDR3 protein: CATRGLAGRVNEQFF
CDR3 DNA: TGTGCCACCAGAGGACTAGCGGGAAGGGTCAATGAGCAGTTCTTC

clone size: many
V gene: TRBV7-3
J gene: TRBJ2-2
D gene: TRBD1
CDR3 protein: CASSPRTGGAWNTGELFF
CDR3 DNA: TGTGCCAGCAGCCCTCGGACAGGGGGCGCTTGGAACACCGGGGAGCTGTTTTTT